The rows below give T cell receptor beta chains drawn from one sample of a study of blood T cell repertoires in COVID-19. Sequencing was performed with immunoSEQ multiplex PCR; in TCRdb, only in-frame clones are kept and a portion is missing. The sample has about 150,000 clones, around 90% seen once. Sample: peripheral blood. These receptors were taken from a woman older than 75 with COVID-19, enrolled during active disease. The CDR3 runs from the conserved cysteine through the conserved F or W. D genes are given only for firm matches. The listing skips clone size in some rows; elsewhere it reads once, few, many or a size class.

j_gene: TRBJ1-2; d_gene: -; abundance: -; v_gene: TRBV6-5; CDR3aa: CASSYSQGPNYGYTF; CDR3nt: TGTGCCAGCAGTTACTCCCAGGGCCCTAACTATGGCTACACCTTC
j_gene: TRBJ1-5; d_gene: -; abundance: -; v_gene: TRBV27; CDR3aa: CASSLRGNQPQHF; CDR3nt: TGTGCCAGCAGTCTCCGGGGGAATCAGCCCCAGCATTTT
j_gene: TRBJ2-5; d_gene: TRBD2; abundance: -; v_gene: TRBV9; CDR3aa: CASTPSGRGETQYF; CDR3nt: TGTGCCAGCACACCTAGCGGGAGAGGAGAGACCCAGTACTTC
j_gene: TRBJ2-4; d_gene: TRBD1; abundance: once; v_gene: TRBV18; CDR3aa: CASSWGQGENIQYF; CDR3nt: TGTGCCAGCTCATGGGGACAGGGGGAAAACATTCAGTACTTC
j_gene: TRBJ2-1; d_gene: TRBD2; abundance: -; v_gene: TRBV10-3; CDR3aa: CAIKGTSGSPMDEQFF; CDR3nt: TGTGCCATCAAAGGGACTAGCGGGTCTCCCATGGATGAGCAGTTCTTC
j_gene: TRBJ2-7; d_gene: TRBD1; abundance: -; v_gene: TRBV11-3; CDR3aa: CASSLGVQGSYEQYF; CDR3nt: TGTGCCAGCAGCCTAGGGGTACAGGGGTCCTACGAGCAGTACTTC
j_gene: TRBJ1-5; d_gene: TRBD1; abundance: -; v_gene: TRBV5-6; CDR3aa: CASSLTGGDQPQHF; CDR3nt: TGTGCCAGCAGCCTGACAGGGGGAGATCAGCCCCAGCATTTT
j_gene: TRBJ2-5; d_gene: TRBD2; abundance: -; v_gene: TRBV29-1; CDR3aa: CSVGFLAGGGETQYF; CDR3nt: TGCAGCGTGGGCTTCCTAGCGGGAGGCGGAGAGACCCAGTACTTC
j_gene: TRBJ1-3; d_gene: TRBD1; abundance: -; v_gene: TRBV19; CDR3aa: CASSTDRASSGNTIYF; CDR3nt: TGTGCCAGTAGTACGGACAGGGCCAGCTCTGGAAACACCATATATTTT
j_gene: TRBJ2-2; d_gene: TRBD1; abundance: -; v_gene: TRBV3-1/TRBV3-2; CDR3aa: CASSGTGGTGELFF; CDR3nt: TGTGCCAGCAGCGGGACAGGGGGTACCGGGGAGCTGTTTTTT
j_gene: TRBJ2-4; d_gene: TRBD2; abundance: -; v_gene: TRBV28; CDR3aa: CASTLMGASGREVIRNIQYF; CDR3nt: TGTGCCAGCACCCTAATGGGGGCTAGCGGGAGAGAGGTCATCAGAAACATTCAGTACTTC
j_gene: TRBJ2-2; d_gene: -; abundance: -; v_gene: TRBV7-2; CDR3aa: CASSLKWNSVTGELFF; CDR3nt: TGTGCCAGCAGCTTAAAATGGAATAGCGTCACCGGGGAGCTGTTTTTT
j_gene: TRBJ2-1; d_gene: -; abundance: -; v_gene: TRBV15; CDR3aa: CATSREGGGINEQFF; CDR3nt: TGTGCCACCAGCAGAGAGGGCGGGGGCATCAATGAGCAGTTCTTC
j_gene: TRBJ1-2; d_gene: -; abundance: -; v_gene: TRBV28; CDR3aa: CASSSPDSFSPSYTF; CDR3nt: TGTGCCAGCAGTTCCCCGGACAGCTTTTCGCCCAGCTACACCTTC
j_gene: TRBJ1-3; d_gene: TRBD1; abundance: -; v_gene: TRBV3-1/TRBV3-2; CDR3aa: CASSHRDRAGNTIYF; CDR3nt: TGTGCCAGCAGCCACCGGGACAGGGCTGGAAACACCATATATTTT
j_gene: TRBJ2-3; d_gene: -; abundance: -; v_gene: TRBV7-2; CDR3aa: CASSLLGRDTDTQYF; CDR3nt: TGTGCCAGCAGCCTACTTGGACGGGACACAGATACGCAGTATTTT
j_gene: TRBJ2-5; d_gene: TRBD2; abundance: once; v_gene: TRBV28; CDR3aa: CASTLALVAGETQYF; CDR3nt: TGTGCCAGCACCCTCGCCCTGGTAGCGGGGGAGACCCAGTACTTC
j_gene: TRBJ2-5; d_gene: -; abundance: -; v_gene: TRBV4-3; CDR3aa: CASSQGTDIETQYF; CDR3nt: TGCGCCAGCAGCCAAGGTACGGACATCGAGACCCAGTACTTC
j_gene: TRBJ2-7; d_gene: TRBD2; abundance: once; v_gene: TRBV5-1; CDR3aa: CASSSTSGPDPEYF; CDR3nt: TGCGCCAGCAGCTCAACTAGCGGCCCAGACCCGGAGTACTTC
j_gene: TRBJ2-1; d_gene: TRBD2; abundance: -; v_gene: TRBV3-1/TRBV3-2; CDR3aa: CASSQSGTSGDNEQFF; CDR3nt: TGTGCCAGCAGCCAATCCGGGACTAGCGGTGACAATGAGCAGTTCTTC
j_gene: TRBJ2-2; d_gene: TRBD2; abundance: -; v_gene: TRBV19; CDR3aa: CASSWREGSGELFF; CDR3nt: TGTGCCAGTAGTTGGCGGGAGGGATCCGGGGAGCTGTTTTTT
j_gene: TRBJ2-7; d_gene: -; abundance: -; v_gene: TRBV5-1; CDR3aa: CASSSSGAYEQYF; CDR3nt: TGCGCCAGCAGCTCAAGCGGAGCCTACGAGCAGTACTTC
j_gene: TRBJ1-4; d_gene: -; abundance: few; v_gene: TRBV7-9; CDR3aa: CASSFLLQGHNEKLFF; CDR3nt: TGTGCCAGCAGCTTTCTCCTCCAGGGGCATAATGAAAAACTGTTTTTT
j_gene: TRBJ1-2; d_gene: -; abundance: -; v_gene: TRBV5-1; CDR3aa: CASSLVGGAGTNYGYTF; CDR3nt: TGCGCCAGCAGCTTGGTTGGGGGCGCGGGTACTAACTATGGCTACACCTTC